Each of the 25 T cell receptor beta chains below was sequenced from the same sample in a study of human T cells and chemical hapten exposure (dated by TCRdb to the early 2020s). Preparation of the library involved RACE. The data were produced on a NextSeq 500. TCRdb trimmed the raw reads at Q25, called clones with MiXCR and kept productive beta chains. When rows share a CDR3 protein, they turn into one entry using the most common DNA and genes. For this sample the table gives about 260,000 distinct CDR3 sequences, of which about 8.6% were detected only once. The ten largest clones capture 2% to 2.5% of the sample. What this sample's time point label stands for: pre-sensitization, week 0. The treatment or condition label, as the study defines it: therapeutic diphenylcyclopropenone sensitization with weekly scalp DPC. The source material was whole blood, sampled in connection with sensitization to the hapten diphenylcyclopropenone (DPC). The receptors stem from a woman aged 40 to 49 with alopecia areata. Some clones in this sample may be carry-over from other donors' samples.

The gene calls are TRBV20-1 and TRBJ2-2; D is possibly TRBD1 (7 bases). V lost 0 bases and J 2 bases, leaving 10 bases between the germline ends. Germline V gene sequence: CDR1 DFQATT, CDR2 SNEGSKA (reference sequence). The CDR3 length is 15 residues. DNA for the CDR3: TGCAGTGCTAGAGATCAGGGGGGTAACACCGGGGAGCTGTTTTTT. This sequence encodes CSARDQGGNTGELFF.

This clonotype was counted at least ten times. The chain recombines TRBV7-8 with TRBJ1-5; TRBD1 matches at 8 bases. CDR3 length: 14 amino acids. The germline gives CDR1 SGHVS, CDR2 FQNEAQ. The V segment lost 5 bases and the J segment 7 bases; nucleotides outside the gene matches: 7. The CDR3 sequence is CASSDTGGVQPQHF. The CDR3 nucleotides read TGTGCCAGCAGCGATACAGGGGGAGTGCAGCCCCAGCATTTT.

This clonotype was seen a handful of times. The chain is built from TRBV5-4 and TRBJ1-4; no firm D call. This CDR3 region has 15 residues. The ends were cut back, 2 bases at V and 0 bases at J, with 8 bases in the middle. Germline loops: CDR1 SGHNT, CDR2 YYREEE (reference sequence). CDR3 DNA: TGTGCCAGCAGCTTCGATGCTGCAACTAATGAAAAACTGTTTTTT. Translated, it gives CASSFDAATNEKLFF.

The CDR3 DNA reads TGTGCCAGCACCCTAGCGGGAGTCTCAGATACGCAGTATTTT. It specifies CASTLAGVSDTQYF. J is TRBJ2-3 and V is TRBV11-2, with TRBD2 identical over 10 bases. CDR1 is SGHAT, CDR2 FQNNGV, per germline. The CDR3 spans 14 residues. V was pared by 7 bases and J by 4 bases, with 5 bases of the junction left unmatched.

This clonotype was detected ten times or more. The genes are TRBV15 and TRBJ2-5, with a possible D match to TRBD1 (5 bases). Trimming pared 4 bases from V and 1 base from J, leaving 7 bases between. Germline loops: CDR1 LNHNV, CDR2 YYDKDF (reference sequence). There are 13 residues in the CDR3. The CDR3 DNA reads as TGTGCCACCAGCATCGACAGCCAAGAGACCCAGTACTTC. Amino acid sequence: CATSIDSQETQYF.

This clonotype was recorded once. This sequence joins TRBV6-2 or TRBV6-3 and TRBJ2-7; D unclear. The ends were cut back, 4 bases at V and 4 bases at J, with 14 bases in the middle. Germline V lookup: CDR1 MNHEY, CDR2 SVGEGT. The CDR3 has 14 residues. The CDR3 DNA reads TGTGCCAGCAGTTTAGGCGGCAACTATTACGAGCAGTACTTC. Protein: CASSLGGNYYEQYF.

V gene TRBV6-5 combines with J gene TRBJ1-1, with D uncertain. The CDR3 runs 13 residues. Trimming stripped 4 bases from V and 8 bases from J, with 14 bases between. Per germline, CDR1 MNHEY and CDR2 SVGAGI. The DNA of the CDR3 is TGTGCCAGCAGTTCCGATGCCTATATGGAAGCTTTCTTT. It is translated as CASSSDAYMEAFF.

This clonotype has more than one count but fewer than ten. The chain recombines TRBV6-2 or TRBV6-3 with TRBJ2-7, with TRBD2 as a possible D gene (5 bases). This CDR3 region has 15 residues. The V gene's germline CDR1 is MNHEY and CDR2 SVGEGT. V lost 7 bases, J lost 0 bases, and 16 bases lay in between. CDR3 amino acids: CASTHDPGSSYEQYF. The DNA for the CDR3 is TGTGCCAGCACCCACGATCCGGGGAGCTCCTACGAGCAGTACTTC.

This clonotype was observed at least ten times. The chain is built from TRBV6-5 and TRBJ1-2; D unclear. The CDR3 extends over 15 amino acids. Germline V gene data show CDR1 as MNHEY and CDR2 as SVGAGI. V was pared by 6 bases and J by 5 bases, with 19 bases between. The CDR3: CASSPSLTGGYGYTF. The CDR3 DNA sequence: TGTGCCAGCAGCCCCTCTTTGACTGGCGGGTATGGCTACACCTTC.

The sample holds many counts of this clonotype. This chain joins TRBV28 and TRBJ2-3; TRBD2 matches at 8 bases. Trimming took 3 bases from V and 0 from J; bases not matched to a gene: 8. CDR1 is MDHEN, CDR2 SYDVKM, per germline. CDR3 length equals 17 residues. This CDR3 is CASSLRLASTSTDTQYF. The CDR3 DNA reads TGTGCCAGCAGTTTGAGACTAGCGAGTACTAGCACAGATACGCAGTATTTT.

Only a few counts were recorded for this clonotype. The V and J genes are TRBV15 and TRBJ2-7, with D possibly TRBD2 on 6 matching bases. CDR3 length: 14 residues. The germline gives CDR1 LNHNV, CDR2 YYDKDF (reference sequence). Between the trimmed V and J ends, which lost 1 base and 2 bases, there was a span of 9 bases. The CDR3 region is CATSRGGVTYEQYF. In DNA form, the CDR3 reads TGTGCCACCAGCAGAGGCGGGGTTACCTACGAGCAGTACTTC.

This clonotype was seen a handful of times. The V gene is TRBV6-1, the J gene TRBJ2-7; D is unresolved. Trimming left V 8 bases short and J 3 bases short, with 5 bases between. Germline V lookup: CDR1 MNHNS, CDR2 SASEGT. This CDR3 region has 10 residues. The CDR3 spells CASEDYEQYF. DNA for the CDR3: TGTGCCAGCGAAGACTACGAGCAGTACTTC.

The J gene is TRBJ2-3, the V gene TRBV4-3; D is possibly TRBD2 (7 bases). CDR3 length equals 17 residues. Germline V CDR1 and CDR2: LGHNA, YSLEER. Trimming removed 3 bases at V and 4 bases at J, with 20 bases between. Written as DNA, the CDR3 is TGCGCCAGCAGCCACACCGGGGGCCTAGCGGAGTCAGATACGCAGTATTTT. As protein: CASSHTGGLAESDTQYF.

In its sample, this clonotype was seen a few times. V is TRBV28 and J is TRBJ1-5; D is uncertain. Germline-derived CDR1 and CDR2 are MDHEN and SYDVKM. V shed 2 bases and J shed 0 bases, with 5 bases lying between them. The length of the CDR3 is 14 residues. CDR3 loop: CASSLEHSNQPQHF. For the CDR3, the DNA is TGTGCCAGCAGTTTAGAGCATAGCAATCAGCCCCAGCATTTT.

CDR3 coding DNA: TGTGCCAGCAGCCCCGGTGGACTCAGAGATGGTACGCAGTATTTT. Translated, it gives CASSPGGLRDGTQYF. This sequence joins TRBV12-3 or TRBV12-4 and TRBJ2-3; TRBD2 might be the D (5 bases). The V end lost 6 bases, the J end lost 8 bases, and 21 bases lay between the germline ends. The CDR3 is 15 residues long.

The genes are TRBV20-1 and TRBJ1-5, with D possibly TRBD1 on 5 matching bases. Trimming stripped 4 bases from V and 6 bases from J, with 10 bases between. The CDR3 covers 12 residues. CDR1 and CDR2 (germline): DFQATT, SNEGSKA (reference sequence). The CDR3 DNA reads as TGCAGTGCTACTCCAGGGTTTCAGCCCCAGCATTTT. Translation gives CSATPGFQPQHF.

This clonotype occurred a few times. The chain uses TRBV4-3 and TRBJ2-2, with 7 bases that match TRBD1. The junction had 5 bases not matched to a gene; V was cut back by 2 bases and J by 5 bases. The CDR3 extends over 15 amino acids. Germline assignment: CDR1 LGHNA and CDR2 YSLEER. The chain's CDR3 is CASSQQTGRTGELFF. DNA for the CDR3: TGCGCCAGCAGCCAACAGACAGGGCGGACCGGGGAGCTGTTTTTT.

This rearrangement joins TRBV29-1 to TRBJ2-7; D perhaps matches TRBD2 (5 bases). Trimming took 4 bases from V and 6 from J, leaving 16 bases between them. This CDR3 has 13 residues. Per germline, CDR1 SQVTM and CDR2 ANQGSEA. The CDR3 sequence is CSVAPRVASEQYF. The CDR3 DNA reads TGCAGCGTTGCCCCCCGGGTAGCGAGCGAGCAGTACTTC.

The chain combines TRBV12-3 or TRBV12-4 with TRBJ1-3, with 9 nucleotides matching TRBD1. After removal of 5 bases from V and 0 bases from J, the junction contained 8 bases not matched to a gene. The CDR3 extends over 17 amino acids. CDR3 sequence: CASSRTGGEHSGNTIYF. CDR3 coding DNA: TGTGCCAGCAGTAGAACAGGGGGCGAGCACTCTGGAAACACCATATATTTT.

The V call is TRBV4-3, the J call TRBJ2-3; D is perhaps TRBD2 (6 bases). CDR3 length equals 15 residues. Germline CDR1 is LGHNA and CDR2 is YSLEER. The V gene lost 0 bases and the J gene lost 7 bases, with 14 bases spanning the gap. CDR3 DNA sequence: TGCGCCAGCAGCCAAGAGGTGACGGGAGCTTATACGCAGTATTTT. Residues: CASSQEVTGAYTQYF.

There are many counts of this clonotype. The rearrangement links TRBV21-1 to TRBJ2-7; TRBD1 is the table's D call and was not checked against the DNA. TRBV21-1 is a recognized pseudogene. The CDR3 sequence is 16 residues long. The CDR3 coding sequence is TGTGCCAGCAGCAAAGGAGGGGCAGGGGGAGCCTACGAGCAGTACTTC. Residues: CASSKGGAGGAYEQYF.

This clonotype was recorded a few times. The rearrangement links TRBV20-1 to TRBJ2-5; no firm D call. Germline lookup yields CDR1 DFQATT and CDR2 SNEGSKA (reference sequence). CDR3 length: 12 amino acids. V dropped 7 bases and J dropped 5 bases, with 14 bases sitting between them. DNA of the CDR3: TGCAGTGGGTGGCTAGTGTTGGAGACCCAGTACTTC. Its translation: CSGWLVLETQYF.

The chain joins TRBV20-1 to TRBJ2-7, with a weak D call TRBD1 (6 bases). The CDR3 length is 14 residues. V was cut by 1 base and J by 0 bases, with 10 bases left in between. Germline assignment: CDR1 DFQATT and CDR2 SNEGSKA (reference sequence). CDR3 loop: CSARVRGLSYEQYF. In DNA form, the CDR3 reads TGCAGTGCTAGAGTCAGGGGCCTCTCCTACGAGCAGTACTTC.

A few counts support this clonotype. V is TRBV12-3 or TRBV12-4 and J is TRBJ2-1, with 10 bases aligning to TRBD2. The CDR3 length is 16 residues. V shed 7 bases and J 6 bases; nucleotides not matched to a gene: 12. The CDR3 sequence is CASTRPGLAGVNEQFF. The CDR3 nucleotides read TGTGCCAGCACCCGCCCCGGGCTAGCGGGAGTCAATGAGCAGTTCTTC.

In this sample, this clonotype turned up many times. V is TRBV7-3 and J is TRBJ2-2; 10 bases align to TRBD1. Germline loops: CDR1 SGHTA, CDR2 FQGTGA. Losses at the gene ends were 4 bases for V and 8 bases for J; bases not matched to a gene: 7. There are 15 residues in the CDR3. Written as DNA, the CDR3 is TGTGCCAGCAGCTCGTCGACAGGGGGCAGAGGGGAGCTGTTTTTT. This encodes CASSSSTGGRGELFF.